Listed here are 13 T cell receptor beta chains from one sample, sequenced in a study of blood T cell repertoires in COVID-19 (dated by TCRdb to the early 2020s). The protocol used for the library was the immunoSEQ multiplex PCR assay. TCRdb retrieved this table from immuneACCESS and kept in-frame rearrangements only. Not all clones are present; in checked studies, unresolved V genes account for under half, and no reason is known for the remainder. Here the sample has 75,000 to 95,000 clones; roughly 78% occur a single time. The ten largest make up roughly a third of the sample. Material: peripheral blood. All receptors come from a man aged 55 to 70 with COVID-19, enrolled during active disease.

The V call is TRBV5-4, the J call TRBJ2-7; a possible D gene is TRBD1 (6 bases). The germline V gene encodes CDR1 SGHNT and CDR2 YYREEE (reference sequence). Trimming stripped 4 bases from V and 3 bases from J, with 11 bases between. The CDR3 spans 13 residues. CDR3 DNA: TGTGCCAGCAGCCGACCGGACAGCTACGAGCAGTACTTC. Its translation: CASSRPDSYEQYF.

J is TRBJ2-7 and V is TRBV10-3, with a possible D match to TRBD2 (5 bases). CDR3 size: 14 residues. V lost 6 bases to trimming and J lost 1 base, with 13 bases between them. In germline, CDR1 is ENHRY, CDR2 SYGVKD. The CDR3 is CAISAKGSSYEQYF. CDR3 in DNA: TGTGCCATCAGCGCCAAAGGGAGTTCCTACGAGCAGTACTTC.

The chain uses TRBV29-1 and TRBJ2-7, with TRBD2 identical over 7 bases. Germline CDR1 reads SQVTM; CDR2 reads ANQGSEA. The CDR3 loop spans 11 amino acids. V lost 4 bases and J lost 4; bases outside the gene matches: 1. As DNA, the CDR3 is TGCAGCGTTGGGGGGGGGTACGAGCAGTACTTC. Translated, it gives CSVGGGYEQYF.

This clone was picked up one time. This chain joins TRBV19 and TRBJ2-1, with 8 positions matching TRBD1. The CDR3 runs 15 residues. V shed 3 bases and J 2 bases; nucleotides not matched to a gene: 3. Germline V lookup: CDR1 LNHDA, CDR2 SQIVND (reference sequence). The CDR3 DNA reads TGTGCCAGTAGTATTGGACAGGGTCCCTACAATGAGCAGTTCTTC. It encodes CASSIGQGPYNEQFF.

The gene calls are TRBV5-6 and TRBJ2-3; 7 positions match TRBD2. This CDR3 has 13 residues. V shed 5 bases, J shed 6 bases, and the junction held 6 bases outside the gene matches. Germline V gene sequence: CDR1 SGHDT, CDR2 YYEEEE. CDR3: CASRGEGKDTQYF. DNA for the CDR3: TGTGCCAGCAGGGGGGAGGGGAAGGATACGCAGTATTTT.

The gene calls are TRBV3-1 (or the pseudogene TRBV3-2) and TRBJ2-1; tentative D call: TRBD1 (5 bases). This CDR3 is 16 amino acids long. Trimming stripped 0 bases from V and 1 base from J, with 10 bases between. The germline CDR1 and CDR2 sequences are LGHDT and YNNKEL (reference sequence). The DNA of the CDR3 is TGTGCCAGCAGCCAAGATAAGGGGCGGTCCTACAATGAGCAGTTCTTC. Translating it yields CASSQDKGRSYNEQFF.

The chain is built from TRBV6-6 and TRBJ1-4; 12 bases are shared with TRBD1. CDR3 length: 17 amino acids. In germline, CDR1 is MNHNY, CDR2 SVGAGI (reference sequence). The junction had 8 bases not matched to a gene; V was cut back by 5 bases and J by 4 bases. In nucleotides, the CDR3 is TGTGCCAGCAGTCAGGGGACAGGGGGCTTGGGTAATGAAAAACTGTTTTTT. Protein: CASSQGTGGLGNEKLFF.

This clone showed up just once. V is TRBV6-2 or TRBV6-3 and J is TRBJ1-2; D call uncertain. Trimming removed 7 bases at V and 0 bases at J, with 9 bases between. CDR3 length: 13 residues. CDR1 and CDR2 from the germline V gene are MNHEY and SVGEGT. The DNA of the CDR3 is TGTGCCAGCACCCCAACAGCTAACTATGGCTACACCTTC. Protein sequence: CASTPTANYGYTF.

This rearrangement joins TRBV12-3 or TRBV12-4 to TRBJ1-2; 7 bases agree with TRBD1. Trimming took 6 bases from V and 4 from J; bases not matched to a gene: 5. The CDR3 length is 13 residues. The CDR3 DNA is TGTGCCAGCAGCCCGGACAGGAGCTATGGCTACACCTTC. Its protein product is CASSPDRSYGYTF.

The genes are TRBV15 and TRBJ1-5; D might be TRBD1 (6 bases). Germline CDR1 LNHNV, CDR2 YYDKDF (reference sequence). The CDR3 loop spans 15 amino acids. Trimming left V 3 bases short and J 4 bases short, with 13 bases between. The CDR3 sequence is CATSSGTGTNQPQHF. CDR3 in DNA: TGTGCCACCAGCAGCGGAACAGGGACGAATCAGCCCCAGCATTTT.

V is TRBV11-3 and J is TRBJ1-2; 7 nucleotides align to TRBD1. This CDR3 is built from 12 residues. Germline CDR1 reads SGHNT; CDR2 reads YENEEA. With 5 bases clipped from V and 8 bases from J, the junction kept 5 bases outside the gene matches. The CDR3 protein is CASSAQGDGYTF. The CDR3 nucleotides read TGTGCCAGCAGCGCTCAGGGGGACGGCTACACCTTC.

J is TRBJ2-6 and V is TRBV4-3, with TRBD2 identical over 7 bases. Germline V CDR1 and CDR2: LGHNA, YSLEER. The CDR3 is 20 residues long. V dropped 0 bases and J dropped 1; count of bases not matched to a gene: 12. The CDR3 reads CASSQEVATSFSSGANVLTF. The CDR3 nucleotides are TGCGCCAGCAGCCAAGAAGTTGCGACTAGCTTTTCATCTGGGGCCAACGTCCTGACTTTC.

The chain is built from TRBV25-1 and TRBJ1-6; weak D call: TRBD1 (6 bases). Trimming removed 5 bases at V and 6 bases at J, with 11 bases between. This CDR3 region has 14 residues. From germline, CDR1 is MGHDK and CDR2 SYGVNS. CDR3: CASSPRTANSPLHF. In DNA form, the CDR3 reads TGTGCCAGCAGTCCCAGGACAGCTAATTCACCCCTCCACTTT.